This T cell receptor (beta chain) was observed in a study of beta chain features in type 1 diabetes. On the study more broadly: Over all samples combined, about 99,000,000 sorted cells were examined.

CD4+ naive, central memory, regulatory and stem cell-like memory subsets were isolated by sorting on CD45RO/CCR7/CD25/CD127/CD95/CD27. Sequenced material consisted of expressed TCRB transcripts (all of the isolated RNA was reverse transcribed). Libraries were prepared by immunoSEQ multiplex PCR; TCRdb keeps only in-frame clonotypes and omits some of them. The data show more than 300,000 clones, less than 10% seen once. Looked up from germline, CDR1 is SGHRS and CDR2 is YFSETQ. The V end lost 3 bases, the J end lost 0 bases, and 12 bases lay between the germline ends. The CDR3 contains 15 residues. V gene TRBV5-1 combines with J gene TRBJ1-2; a weak D match, TRBD1 (6 bases). This TCR was sampled from a woman between 18 and 29 years old in good health. Specimen: central memory CD4+ T cells from blood. The CDR3 loop is CASSSGTIANYGYTF. CDR3 in DNA: TGCGCCAGCAGCTCCGGGACAATAGCTAACTATGGCTACACCTTC.